A selection of T cell receptor beta chains follows, all from one sample in a study of regulatory T cells in long-lasting Graves disease. Each CDR3 protein is one row after TCRdb ran MiXCR on the multiplex PCR reads. The table records some 490,000 distinct CDR3 sequences, 12% of them present only once. These same records also appear under a second study, on T cells in Graves' hyperthyroidism and ophthalmopathy.

The material sequenced was peripheral blood mononuclear cells (PBMCs), taken at new diagnosis, from a patient treated with antithyroid drugs. These receptor sequences come from a woman aged 25 to 39 with Graves disease. Each CDR3 is given with its conserved first and last residue. D genes are given only for firm matches.

>TRBD2|TRBV6-5|TRBJ2-6
CASSWQGGSGANVLTF
>TRBD2|TRBV24-1|TRBJ2-1
CATSDFRSGSVNEQFF
>NA|TRBV7-8|TRBJ2-4
CASSTKRVVGAKNIQYF
>TRBD2|TRBV7-2|TRBJ2-5
CASSSPLGAGGPQETQYF
>TRBD1|TRBV6-2/TRBV6-3|TRBJ1-5
CASRQGAGDQPQHF
>NA|TRBV28|TRBJ2-2
CASSLFRTGELFF
>NA|TRBV7-8|TRBJ1-2
CASGYQFYGYTF
>NA|TRBV3-1|TRBJ2-5
CASSQDGRGWETQYF
>NA|TRBV4-3|TRBJ2-5
CASSQEPGDETQYF
>TRBD2|TRBV11-2|TRBJ2-3
CASSSRSGSRTDTQYF
>NA|TRBV12-3/TRBV12-4|TRBJ1-1
CASNWGTNTEAFF
>NA|TRBV6-1|TRBJ2-2
CASRTGFGELFF
>TRBD2|TRBV7-9|TRBJ2-1
CASSPGGGRAAYEQFF
>NA|TRBV20-1|TRBJ2-1
CSARGRRWGYEQFF
>NA|TRBV4-1|TRBJ2-7
CASSQDIPRGRYEQYF
>NA|TRBV6-1|TRBJ2-1
CASSSSGASSYNEQFF
>TRBD1|TRBV28|TRBJ2-6
CASSAQGLGSVTGANVLTF
>TRBD2|TRBV2|TRBJ2-1
CASTELAGGPGEQFF
>NA|TRBV11-3|TRBJ2-5
CASSGLTGQETQYF
>TRBD2|TRBV27|TRBJ2-3
CASNPGPGLSTDTQYF
>TRBD1|TRBV7-2|TRBJ1-1
CASSLENRGVTEAFF
>TRBD2|TRBV28|TRBJ2-3
CASSLDASGSTDTQYF
>TRBD1|TRBV28|TRBJ2-7
CASSGQESFYEQYF
>NA|TRBV20-1|TRBJ1-5
CSIPGGPNQPQHF
>NA|TRBV27|TRBJ2-2
CASSFRGPGELFF
>NA|TRBV5-1|TRBJ2-5
CASSLDSRAGQETQYF
>TRBD1|TRBV20-1|TRBJ2-7
CSAIRTGSSYEQYF
>NA|TRBV5-6|TRBJ2-3
CASSLNRESQYF
>TRBD1|TRBV4-1|TRBJ1-5
CASSPRGQGQPQHF
>NA|TRBV9|TRBJ2-5
CASNLMGSETQYF
>NA|TRBV29-1|TRBJ1-1
CSVEDLEGVWGGTEAFF
>NA|TRBV24-1|TRBJ1-5
CATSDTPTDIVNQPQHF
>NA|TRBV5-6|TRBJ1-2
CARDFLRSYGYTF
>NA|TRBV28|TRBJ1-5
CASTQGLQPQHF
>NA|TRBV20-1|TRBJ2-3
CSASTTQDADTQYF
>NA|TRBV2|TRBJ2-7
CASSMTGLDLEQYF
>NA|TRBV29-1|TRBJ1-3
CSVHQGISGNTIYF
>TRBD2|TRBV11-3|TRBJ2-7
CASSPGLAETEQYF
>TRBD2|TRBV9|TRBJ2-1
CASSVGASGYNEQFF
>NA|TRBV20-1|TRBJ2-1
CSAVRGFLSSYNEQFF
>TRBD1|TRBV4-3|TRBJ2-7
CASSQEGTDRYEQYF